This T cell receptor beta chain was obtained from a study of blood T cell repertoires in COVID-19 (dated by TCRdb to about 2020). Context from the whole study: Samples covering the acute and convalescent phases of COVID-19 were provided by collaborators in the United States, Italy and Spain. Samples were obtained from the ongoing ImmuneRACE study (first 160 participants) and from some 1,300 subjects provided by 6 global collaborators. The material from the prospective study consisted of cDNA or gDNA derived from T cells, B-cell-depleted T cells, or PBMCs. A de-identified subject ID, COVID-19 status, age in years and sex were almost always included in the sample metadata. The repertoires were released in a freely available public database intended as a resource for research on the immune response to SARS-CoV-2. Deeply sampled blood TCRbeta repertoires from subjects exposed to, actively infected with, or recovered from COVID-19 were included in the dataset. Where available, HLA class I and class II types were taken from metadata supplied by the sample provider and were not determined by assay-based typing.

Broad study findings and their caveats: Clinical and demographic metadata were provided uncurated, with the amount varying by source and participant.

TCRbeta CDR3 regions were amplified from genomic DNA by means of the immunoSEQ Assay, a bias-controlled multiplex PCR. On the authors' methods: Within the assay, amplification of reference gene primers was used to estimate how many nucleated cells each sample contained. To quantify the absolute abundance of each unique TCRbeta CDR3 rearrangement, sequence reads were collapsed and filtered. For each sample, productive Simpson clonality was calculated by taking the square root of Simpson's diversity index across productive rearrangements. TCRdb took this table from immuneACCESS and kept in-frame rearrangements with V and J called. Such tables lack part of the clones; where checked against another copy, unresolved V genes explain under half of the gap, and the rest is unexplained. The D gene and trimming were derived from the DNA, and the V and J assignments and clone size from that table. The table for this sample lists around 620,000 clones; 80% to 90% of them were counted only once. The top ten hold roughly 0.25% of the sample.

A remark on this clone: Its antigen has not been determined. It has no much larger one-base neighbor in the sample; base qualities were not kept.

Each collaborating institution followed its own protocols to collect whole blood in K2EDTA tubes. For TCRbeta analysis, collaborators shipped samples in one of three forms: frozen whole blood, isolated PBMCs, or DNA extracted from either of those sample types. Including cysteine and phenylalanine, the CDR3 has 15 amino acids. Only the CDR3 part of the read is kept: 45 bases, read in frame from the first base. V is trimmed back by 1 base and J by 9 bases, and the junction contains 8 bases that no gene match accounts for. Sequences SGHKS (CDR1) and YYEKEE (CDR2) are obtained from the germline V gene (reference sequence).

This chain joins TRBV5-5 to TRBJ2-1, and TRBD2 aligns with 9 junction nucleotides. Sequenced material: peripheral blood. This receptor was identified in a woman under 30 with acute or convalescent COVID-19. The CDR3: CASSLWLAGRGEQFF. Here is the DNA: TGTGCCAGCAGCTTGTGGCTAGCGGGGAGAGGTGAGCAGTTCTTC.